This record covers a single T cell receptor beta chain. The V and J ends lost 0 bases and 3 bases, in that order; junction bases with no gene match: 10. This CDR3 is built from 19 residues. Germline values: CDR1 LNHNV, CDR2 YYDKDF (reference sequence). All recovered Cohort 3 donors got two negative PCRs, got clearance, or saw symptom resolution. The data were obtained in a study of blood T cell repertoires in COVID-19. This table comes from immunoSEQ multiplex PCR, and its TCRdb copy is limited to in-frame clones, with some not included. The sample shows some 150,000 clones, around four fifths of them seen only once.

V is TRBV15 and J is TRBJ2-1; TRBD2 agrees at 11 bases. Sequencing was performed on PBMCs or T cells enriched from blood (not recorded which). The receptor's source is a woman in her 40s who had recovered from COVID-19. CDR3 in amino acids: CATSRDNRLAGNSYNEQFF. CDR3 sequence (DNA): TGTGCCACCAGCAGAGATAATCGACTAGCGGGAAATAGCTACAATGAGCAGTTCTTC.